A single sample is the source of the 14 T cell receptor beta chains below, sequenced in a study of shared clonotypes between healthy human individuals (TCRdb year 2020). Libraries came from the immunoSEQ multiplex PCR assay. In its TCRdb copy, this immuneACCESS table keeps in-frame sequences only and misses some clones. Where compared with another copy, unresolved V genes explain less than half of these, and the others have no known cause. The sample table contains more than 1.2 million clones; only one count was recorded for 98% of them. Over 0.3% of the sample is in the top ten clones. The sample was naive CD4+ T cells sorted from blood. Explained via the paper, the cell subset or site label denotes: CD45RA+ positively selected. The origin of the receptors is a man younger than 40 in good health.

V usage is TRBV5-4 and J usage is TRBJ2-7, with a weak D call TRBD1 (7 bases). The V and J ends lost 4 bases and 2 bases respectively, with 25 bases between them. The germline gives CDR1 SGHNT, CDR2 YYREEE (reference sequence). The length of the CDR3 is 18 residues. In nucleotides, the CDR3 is TGTGCCAGCAGCCGAGGCGGGACAGTTCAATCCTCCCCCTACGAGCAGTACTTC. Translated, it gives CASSRGGTVQSSPYEQYF.

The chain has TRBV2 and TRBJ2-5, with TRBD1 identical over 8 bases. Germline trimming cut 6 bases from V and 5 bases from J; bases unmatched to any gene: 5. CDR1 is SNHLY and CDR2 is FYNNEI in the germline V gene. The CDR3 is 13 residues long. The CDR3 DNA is TGTGCCAGCAGGGGACAGGCGGTGGAGACCCAGTACTTC. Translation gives CASRGQAVETQYF.

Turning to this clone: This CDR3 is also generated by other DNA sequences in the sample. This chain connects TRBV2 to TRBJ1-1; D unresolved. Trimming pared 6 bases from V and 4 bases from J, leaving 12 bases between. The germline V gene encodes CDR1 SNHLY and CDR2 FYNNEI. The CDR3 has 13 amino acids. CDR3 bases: TGTGCCAGCAGCCCCGGGCCCCTCACTGAAGCTTTCTTT. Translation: CASSPGPLTEAFF.

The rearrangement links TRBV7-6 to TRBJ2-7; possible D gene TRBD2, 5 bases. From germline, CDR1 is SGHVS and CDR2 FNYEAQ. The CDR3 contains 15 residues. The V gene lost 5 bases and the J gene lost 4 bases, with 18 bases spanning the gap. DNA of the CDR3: TGTGCCAGCAGCCGTTTGTCACTAGGAACGTACGAGCAGTACTTC. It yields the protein CASSRLSLGTYEQYF.

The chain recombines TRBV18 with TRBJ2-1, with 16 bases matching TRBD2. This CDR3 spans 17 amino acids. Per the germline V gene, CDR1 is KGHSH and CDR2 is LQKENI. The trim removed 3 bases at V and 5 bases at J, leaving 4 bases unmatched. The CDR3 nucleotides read TGTGCCAGCTCACCCGGGACTAGCGGGAGGGCCCACAATGAGCAGTTCTTC. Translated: CASSPGTSGRAHNEQFF.

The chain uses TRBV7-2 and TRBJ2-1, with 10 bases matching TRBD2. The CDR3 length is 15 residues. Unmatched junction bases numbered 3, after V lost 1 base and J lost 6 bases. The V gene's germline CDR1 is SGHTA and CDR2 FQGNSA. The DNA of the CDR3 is TGTGCCAGCAGCTTAGTCAGCGGGAGGGCCAATGAGCAGTTCTTC. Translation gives CASSLVSGRANEQFF.

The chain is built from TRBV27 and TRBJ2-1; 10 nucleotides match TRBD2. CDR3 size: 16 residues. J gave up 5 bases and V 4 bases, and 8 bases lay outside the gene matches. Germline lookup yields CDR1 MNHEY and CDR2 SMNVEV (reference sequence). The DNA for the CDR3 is TGTGCCAGCAGTTCCCTTAGCGGGAGGCTTAACAATGAGCAGTTCTTC. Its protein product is CASSSLSGRLNNEQFF.

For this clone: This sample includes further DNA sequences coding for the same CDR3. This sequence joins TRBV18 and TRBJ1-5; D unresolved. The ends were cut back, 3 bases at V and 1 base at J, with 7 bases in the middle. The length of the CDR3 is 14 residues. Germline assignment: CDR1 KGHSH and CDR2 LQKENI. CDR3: CASSPGRSNQPQHF. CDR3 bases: TGTGCCAGCTCACCCGGGAGGAGCAATCAGCCCCAGCATTTT.

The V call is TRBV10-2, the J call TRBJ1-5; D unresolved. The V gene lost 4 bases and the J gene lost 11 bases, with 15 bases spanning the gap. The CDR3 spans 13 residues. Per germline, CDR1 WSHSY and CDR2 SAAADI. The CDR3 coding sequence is TGCGCCAGCAGTGGTACGGTAGACGAGGCCCAGCATTTT. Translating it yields CASSGTVDEAQHF.

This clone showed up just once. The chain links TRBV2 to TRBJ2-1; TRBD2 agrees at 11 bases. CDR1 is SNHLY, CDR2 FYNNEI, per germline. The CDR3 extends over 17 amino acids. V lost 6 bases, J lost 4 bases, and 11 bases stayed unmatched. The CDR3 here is CASSPSQLAGVYNEQFF. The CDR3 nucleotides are TGTGCCAGCAGCCCATCCCAACTAGCGGGAGTTTACAATGAGCAGTTCTTC.

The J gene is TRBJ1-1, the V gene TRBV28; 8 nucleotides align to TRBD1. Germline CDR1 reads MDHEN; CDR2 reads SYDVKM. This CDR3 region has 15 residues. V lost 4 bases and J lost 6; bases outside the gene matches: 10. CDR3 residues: CASSSRDRGGSEAFF. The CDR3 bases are TGTGCCAGCAGTTCTCGCGACAGGGGAGGGTCTGAAGCTTTCTTT.

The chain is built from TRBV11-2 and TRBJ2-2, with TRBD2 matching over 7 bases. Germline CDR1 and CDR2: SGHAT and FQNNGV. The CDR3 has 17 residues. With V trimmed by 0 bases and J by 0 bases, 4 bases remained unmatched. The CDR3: CASSLDQRGANTGELFF. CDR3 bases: TGTGCCAGCAGCTTAGATCAGCGGGGCGCGAACACCGGGGAGCTGTTTTTT.

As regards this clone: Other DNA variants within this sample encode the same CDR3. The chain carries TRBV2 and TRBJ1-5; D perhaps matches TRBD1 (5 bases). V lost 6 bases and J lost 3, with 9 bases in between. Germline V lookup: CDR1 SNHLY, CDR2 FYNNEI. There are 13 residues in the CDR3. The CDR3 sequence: CASSGTLNQPQHF. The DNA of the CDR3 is TGTGCCAGCAGCGGGACCCTCAATCAGCCCCAGCATTTT. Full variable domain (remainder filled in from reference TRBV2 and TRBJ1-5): EPEVTQTPSHQVTQMGQEVILRCVPISNHLYFYWYRQILGQKVEFLVSFYNNEISEKSEIFDDQFSVERPDGSNFTLKIRSTKLEDSAMYFCASSGTLNQPQHFGDGTRLSIL.

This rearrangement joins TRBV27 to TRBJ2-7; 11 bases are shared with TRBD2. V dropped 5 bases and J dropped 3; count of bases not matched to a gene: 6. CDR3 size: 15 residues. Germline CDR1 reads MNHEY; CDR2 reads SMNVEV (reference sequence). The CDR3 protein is CASSVSGRGLYEQYF. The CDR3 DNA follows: TGTGCCAGCAGTGTTAGCGGGAGGGGCCTCTACGAGCAGTACTTC.